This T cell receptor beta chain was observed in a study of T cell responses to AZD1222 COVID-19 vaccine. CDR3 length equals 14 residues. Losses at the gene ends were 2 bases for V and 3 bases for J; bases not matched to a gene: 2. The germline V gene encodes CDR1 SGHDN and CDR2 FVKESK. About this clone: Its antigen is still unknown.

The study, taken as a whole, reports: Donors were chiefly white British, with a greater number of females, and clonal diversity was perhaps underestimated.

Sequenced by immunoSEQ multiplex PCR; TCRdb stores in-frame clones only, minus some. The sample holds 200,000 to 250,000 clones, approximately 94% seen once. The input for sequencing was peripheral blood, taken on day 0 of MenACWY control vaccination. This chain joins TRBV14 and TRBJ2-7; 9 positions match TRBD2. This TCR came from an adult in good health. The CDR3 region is CASSQIAGVYEQYF. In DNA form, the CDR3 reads TGTGCCAGCAGCCAAATAGCGGGGGTCTACGAGCAGTACTTC.